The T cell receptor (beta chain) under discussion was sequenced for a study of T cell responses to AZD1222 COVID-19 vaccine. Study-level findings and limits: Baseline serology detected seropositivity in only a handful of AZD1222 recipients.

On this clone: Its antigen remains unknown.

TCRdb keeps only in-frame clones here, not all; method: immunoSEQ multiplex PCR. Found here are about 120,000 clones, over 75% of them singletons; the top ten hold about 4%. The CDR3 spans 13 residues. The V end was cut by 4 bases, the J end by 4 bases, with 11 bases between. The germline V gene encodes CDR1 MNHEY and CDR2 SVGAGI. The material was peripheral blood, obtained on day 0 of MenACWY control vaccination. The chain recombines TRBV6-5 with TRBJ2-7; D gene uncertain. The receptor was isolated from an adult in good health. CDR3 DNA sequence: TGTGCCAGCAGTTCCTCTCCGGATTACGAGCAGTACTTC. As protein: CASSSSPDYEQYF.